This T cell receptor (beta chain) was sequenced for a study of cytomegalovirus exposure and HLA in healthy donors. Study-level points and caveats: Being productive about 90% or about 30% of the time was typical of most TCR beta V segments in an earlier analysis. Highly shared variants forming one cluster were likely a sequencing artifact.

The PCR employed 60 Vbeta primers together with 13 Jbeta primers. Assay: immunoSEQ multiplex PCR; the TCRdb copy retains only in-frame clones and omits some. The table lists under 200,000 clones, 77% of them singletons, with more than 2% in the top ten. At the time of sampling, donors were nominally healthy, though unrecorded immune exposures were likely. The CDR3 loop spans 16 amino acids. The V segment lost 4 bases and the J segment 1 base; nucleotides outside the gene matches: 6. The germline gives CDR1 SGHRS, CDR2 YFSETQ. Notes on this clone: Its antigen remains unidentified.

Sequences were obtained from PBMCs. The receptor was derived from a man aged 50-60 years in good health and CMV-seropositive. The V call is TRBV5-1, the J call TRBJ2-5, with 11 bases lining up with TRBD2. In nucleotides, the CDR3 is TGCGCCAGCAGCCGCGGGACTAGCGGCCCCCAAGAGACCCAGTACTTC. It encodes CASSRGTSGPQETQYF.